Shown below are 6 T cell receptor beta chains from a single sample sequenced in a study of beta chain features in type 1 diabetes. Every isolated RNA sample was fully reverse transcribed, so sequencing captured expressed TCRB transcripts. TCRdb's copy holds only in-frame clones and misses some; the assay was immunoSEQ multiplex PCR. The data contain about 330,000 clones, around 10% of them singletons. What was sequenced was naive CD4+ T cells from blood. The source is a woman aged 30 to 39 in good health.

This clone occurred a few times. J is TRBJ1-5 and V is TRBV7-9, with D perhaps matching TRBD1 (5 bases). The CDR3 loop spans 13 amino acids. In germline, CDR1 is SEHNR, CDR2 FQNEAQ (reference sequence). The V end lost 10 bases, the J end lost 3 bases, and 13 bases lay between the germline ends. This CDR3 reads CATGGSSNQPQHF. The CDR3 region has the DNA TGTGCCACCGGGGGGTCTTCCAATCAGCCCCAGCATTTT.

This clone turned up a few times. The genes are TRBV5-4 and TRBJ2-7; 9 bases are a match to TRBD1. Trimming cost V 3 bases and J 1 base; bases outside gene matches: 2. Germline loops: CDR1 SGHNT, CDR2 YYREEE (reference sequence). This CDR3 is built from 14 residues. The CDR3 bases are TGTGCCAGCAGCTCACAGGGGGCGTCCTACGAGCAGTACTTC. Amino acids: CASSSQGASYEQYF.

The chain combines TRBV2 with TRBJ2-5, with 12 bases that match TRBD2. The V segment lost 4 bases and the J segment 7 bases; nucleotides outside the gene matches: 7. Germline CDR1 and CDR2: SNHLY and FYNNEI. CDR3 length: 15 amino acids. For the CDR3, the DNA is TGTGCCAGCAGTGGACTAGCGGGAGTCGGGGGGACCCAGTACTTC. Protein product: CASSGLAGVGGTQYF.

The chain has TRBV7-3 and TRBJ1-2; D gene uncertain. The germline CDR1 and CDR2 sequences are SGHTA and FQGTGA. This CDR3 has 16 amino acids. Between the trimmed V and J ends, which lost 0 bases and 5 bases, there was a span of 16 bases. CDR3 in amino acids: CASSLTLGVDLYGYTF. The CDR3 bases are TGTGCCAGCAGCTTAACGCTCGGGGTGGACCTATATGGCTACACCTTC.

The J gene is TRBJ1-5, the V gene TRBV30; TRBD1 matches at 10 bases. CDR1 and CDR2 from the germline V gene are GTSNPN and SVGIG (reference sequence). The CDR3 is 18 residues long. V lost 1 base, J lost 0 bases, and 9 bases stayed unmatched. The CDR3 region is CAWSGQGATRYSNQPQHF. In DNA form, the CDR3 reads TGTGCCTGGAGTGGACAGGGGGCTACCAGATATAGCAATCAGCCCCAGCATTTT.

V and J are TRBV30 and TRBJ1-5, with a possible D match to TRBD1 (5 bases). The CDR3 loop spans 12 amino acids. Germline assignment: CDR1 GTSNPN and CDR2 SVGIG (reference sequence). V gave up 5 bases and J gave up 5 bases, with 10 bases separating them. The CDR3 DNA reads TGTGCCTGGGGGGGGAATGATCAGCCCCAGCATTTT. It is translated as CAWGGNDQPQHF.